The entry that follows covers one TCR beta chain sequence. Sequenced by immunoSEQ multiplex PCR; TCRdb stores in-frame clones only, minus some. The sample holds hundreds of thousands of clones, more than 85% seen once. Between the trimmed V and J ends, which lost 0 bases and 4 bases, there was a span of 18 bases. Germline CDR1 reads SQVTM; CDR2 reads ANQGSEA. The CDR3 sequence is 16 residues long. The data were obtained in a study of blood T cell repertoires in COVID-19. The source material was peripheral blood. This clonotype was obtained from a woman in her twenties or thirties with acute or convalescent COVID-19. The chain combines TRBV29-1 with TRBJ1-1, with D maybe TRBD1 (6 bases). This CDR3 reads CSVEDNPKTRGTEAFF. The CDR3 DNA follows: TGCAGCGTTGAAGATAATCCCAAAACCAGGGGCACTGAAGCTTTCTTT.